The entry below describes one T cell receptor (beta chain). This entry comes from a study of OX40 agonist ivuxolimab in advanced cancers. Study background: Partial responses were seen in three patients, one with hepatocellular carcinoma and two with cutaneous melanoma.

The repertoire was sequenced with immunoSEQ multiplex PCR; TCRdb's copy has only in-frame clones and lacks some. This table has approximately 100,000 clones, 90% appearing once. The CDR3 runs to 15 residues. In germline, CDR1 is LNHDA, CDR2 SQIVND (reference sequence). With V trimmed by 8 bases and J by 0 bases, 8 bases remained unmatched. V usage is TRBV19 and J usage is TRBJ2-3; TRBD1 matches 7 bases. This receptor was identified in an adult with an advanced solid tumor such as melanoma, head and neck, liver or kidney cancer. This material consisted of CD4+ or CD8+ T cells sorted from blood, taken in a trial of the OX40 agonist ivuxolimab. CDR3 sequence (DNA): TGTGCCAGTGGGTTAGGGGGCGGGAGCACAGATACGCAGTATTTT. Translated: CASGLGGGSTDTQYF.